Below are 23 T cell receptor beta chains sequenced from a single sample in a study of T cell responses to AZD1222 COVID-19 vaccine. Assay used: immunoSEQ multiplex PCR; TCRdb lists only in-frame clones, some missing. The sample comprises around 180,000 clones, about 87% of which are singletons, and roughly 6.5% rests with the top ten. This specimen was peripheral blood, taken on day 0 of AZD1222 vaccination. These receptors were collected from an adult in good health.

This rearrangement joins TRBV28 to TRBJ1-5; D is ambiguous. The V and J ends lost 2 bases and 10 bases respectively, with 12 bases between them. The V gene's germline CDR1 is MDHEN and CDR2 SYDVKM. CDR3 size: 13 residues. CDR3 in amino acids: CASSLVENRPQHF. Here the CDR3 DNA reads TGTGCCAGCAGTTTAGTGGAGAATCGACCCCAGCATTTT.

V and J are TRBV3-1 (or the pseudogene TRBV3-2) and TRBJ2-7, with a tentative D call TRBD2 (5 bases). Germline V gene lookup returns CDR1 LGHDT and CDR2 YNNKEL (reference sequence). The CDR3 has 13 amino acids. V lost 2 bases to trimming and J lost 3 bases, with 8 bases between them. CDR3 loop: CASSQLAGYEQYF. CDR3 DNA: TGTGCCAGCAGCCAACTAGCTGGCTACGAGCAGTACTTC.

The J gene is TRBJ2-1, the V gene TRBV6-2 or TRBV6-3, with 7 bases aligning to TRBD1. Germline-derived CDR1 and CDR2 are MNHEY and SVGEGT. Trimming cost V 0 bases and J 3 bases; bases outside gene matches: 8. This CDR3 comprises 17 residues. The CDR3 DNA follows: TGTGCCAGCAGTTACTCGGATTCACAGGGGATCTACAATGAGCAGTTCTTC. Its translation: CASSYSDSQGIYNEQFF.

V and J are TRBV7-2 and TRBJ2-1; no reliable D call. V was trimmed by 2 bases and J by 7 bases, leaving 9 bases between them. Germline CDR1 is SGHTA and CDR2 is FQGNSA. This CDR3 spans 13 amino acids. The CDR3 nucleotides are TGTGCCAGCAGCTTACGATTTCGGAATGAGCAGTTCTTC. It is translated as CASSLRFRNEQFF. Full variable domain (missing parts from reference TRBV7-2 and TRBJ2-1): GAGVSQSPSNKVTEKGKDVELRCDPISGHTALYWYRQSLGQGLEFLIYFQGNSAPDKSGLPSDRFSAERTGGSVSTLTIQRTQQEDSAVYLCASSLRFRNEQFFGPGTRLTVL.

DNA of the CDR3: TGTGCCAGCAGCTTAGTCGGATCTGGAAACACCATATATTTT. This codes for CASSLVGSGNTIYF. V gene TRBV7-2 combines with J gene TRBJ1-3; D uncertain. The germline V gene has CDR1 SGHTA and CDR2 FQGNSA. Trimming pared 1 base from V and 1 base from J, leaving 5 bases between. There are 14 residues in the CDR3. Full variable domain (remainder filled in from reference TRBV7-2 and TRBJ1-3): GAGVSQSPSNKVTEKGKDVELRCDPISGHTALYWYRQSLGQGLEFLIYFQGNSAPDKSGLPSDRFSAERTGGSVSTLTIQRTQQEDSAVYLCASSLVGSGNTIYFGEGSWLTVV.

The gene calls are TRBV5-4 and TRBJ2-5; D unresolved. The CDR3 loop spans 16 amino acids. The germline V gene has CDR1 SGHNT and CDR2 YYREEE (reference sequence). Trimming stripped 3 bases from V and 0 bases from J, with 15 bases between. CDR3 bases: TGTGCCAGCAGCTCCCCGACCAAGGGATACCAAGAGACCCAGTACTTC. Amino acids: CASSSPTKGYQETQYF.

The rearrangement joins TRBV23-1 to TRBJ1-2; maybe TRBD1 (5 bases). TRBV23-1 is an ORF, and what it does is uncertain. The CDR3 is made up of 13 amino acids. The V gene lost 0 bases and the J gene lost 8 bases, with 10 bases spanning the gap. The CDR3 is CASSQSPGKGYTF. DNA of the CDR3: TGCGCCAGCAGTCAATCTCCAGGGAAGGGCTACACCTTC.

V usage is TRBV5-1 and J usage is TRBJ2-6; D may be TRBD2 (6 bases). The CDR3 runs to 20 residues. CDR1 SGHRS and CDR2 YFSETQ come from the germline V gene. V lost 3 bases to trimming and J lost 1 base, with 23 bases between them. The CDR3 bases are TGCGCCAGCAGCTCCAGAGAGGACGGGGACTTAACATCTGGGGCCAACGTCCTGACTTTC. This sequence encodes CASSSREDGDLTSGANVLTF.

The rearrangement uses TRBV10-3 and TRBJ2-5; 9 nucleotides agree with TRBD2. The CDR3 has 19 amino acids. In germline, CDR1 is ENHRY, CDR2 SYGVKD. After removal of 0 bases from V and 0 bases from J, the junction contained 11 bases not matched to a gene. The CDR3 here is CAISESMGLAGSNQETQYF. CDR3 sequence (DNA): TGTGCCATCAGTGAGTCGATGGGGCTAGCGGGGAGCAACCAAGAGACCCAGTACTTC.

The chain carries TRBV30 and TRBJ1-1; perhaps TRBD1 as D (5 bases). The V and J ends lost 2 bases and 4 bases respectively, with 14 bases between them. Germline V lookup: CDR1 GTSNPN, CDR2 SVGIG (reference sequence). The CDR3 sequence is 14 residues long. CDR3 region: CAWSMRERGTEAFF. Here the CDR3 DNA reads TGTGCCTGGAGTATGAGGGAAAGGGGCACTGAAGCTTTCTTT. The full variable domain, with the rest looked up from reference TRBV30 and TRBJ1-1, is SQTIHQWPATLVQPVGSPLSLECTVEGTSNPNLYWYRQAAGRGLQLLFYSVGIGQISSEVPQNLSASRPQDRQFILSSKKLLLSDSGFYLCAWSMRERGTEAFFGQGTRLTVV.

The CDR3 nucleotides read TGCGCCAGCAGCCGGAACCCGGGGACAGCAATCGATGAGCAGTTCTTC. Its protein product is CASSRNPGTAIDEQFF. The V gene is TRBV4-3, the J gene TRBJ2-1; 7 bases are a match to TRBD1. CDR3 length equals 16 residues. CDR1 is LGHNA and CDR2 is YSLEER in the germline V gene. Trimming at V came to 4 bases and at J to 8 bases, leaving 14 bases not matched to a gene.

The V gene is TRBV7-2, the J gene TRBJ1-4; D call uncertain. The germline gives CDR1 SGHTA, CDR2 FQGNSA. V lost 1 base, J lost 5 bases, and 8 bases lay in between. This CDR3 has 14 amino acids. The CDR3 nucleotides read TGTGCCAGCAGCTTAGTTGATTGGAATGAAAAACTGTTTTTT. Translation: CASSLVDWNEKLFF.

A few counts support this clone. The chain joins TRBV5-6 to TRBJ1-6; D gene uncertain. The V gene lost 1 base and the J gene lost 4 bases, with 12 bases spanning the gap. The CDR3 totals 16 residues. Germline V lookup: CDR1 SGHDT, CDR2 YYEEEE. The CDR3 region has the DNA TGTGCCAGCAGCTTGTCAGACCAAGAATATAATTCACCCCTCCACTTT. It is translated as CASSLSDQEYNSPLHF.

CDR3 residues: CASSQGLAGAGIDEQFF. The CDR3 nucleotides read TGTGCCAGCAGCCAAGGGCTAGCGGGAGCTGGCATCGATGAGCAGTTCTTC. The chain has TRBV4-2 and TRBJ2-1; 10 bases line up with TRBD2. Germline-derived CDR1 and CDR2 are LGHNA and YNFKEQ. J was trimmed by 8 bases and V by 1 base; bases with no gene match: 11. The CDR3 loop spans 17 amino acids.

CDR3 in amino acids: CASSPPFGEQFF. CDR3 coding DNA: TGCGCCAGCAGTCCGCCTTTCGGGGAGCAGTTCTTC. J is TRBJ2-1 and V is TRBV5-1; the D is unclear. The CDR3 loop spans 12 amino acids. Germline CDR1 is SGHRS and CDR2 is YFSETQ. The germline V and J ends were trimmed by 5 bases and 10 bases, with 13 bases remaining between them.

The table lists this clone with a count of one. This chain uses TRBV6-5 with TRBJ1-5; D is unresolved. V was cut by 0 bases and J by 5 bases, with 8 bases left in between. Germline CDR1 is MNHEY and CDR2 is SVGAGI. The CDR3 extends over 14 amino acids. For the CDR3, the DNA is TGTGCCAGCAGTTACTCTAAGGTAGATCAGCCCCAGCATTTT. Translation: CASSYSKVDQPQHF.

This rearrangement joins TRBV9 to TRBJ2-7; TRBD2 agrees at 7 bases. With V trimmed by 2 bases and J by 2 bases, 4 bases remained unmatched. CDR3 size: 14 residues. Per germline, CDR1 SGDLS and CDR2 YYNGEE. In DNA form, the CDR3 reads TGTGCCAGCAGCGTGGGACTACCAGCCTACGAGCAGTACTTC. It encodes CASSVGLPAYEQYF. Drawing the rest from reference TRBV9 and TRBJ2-7, the complete variable domain is DSGVTQTPKHLITATGQRVTLRCSPRSGDLSVYWYQQSLDQGLQFLIQYYNGEERAKGNILERFSAQQFPDLHSELNLSSLELGDSALYFCASSVGLPAYEQYFGPGTRLTVT.

V usage is TRBV5-8 and J usage is TRBJ2-7; 11 bases line up with TRBD2. V lost 2 bases, J lost 4 bases, and 11 bases stayed unmatched. The CDR3 is made up of 17 amino acids. Germline V gene lookup returns CDR1 SGHTS and CDR2 YDEGEE. Here the CDR3 reads CASSLTSGRWSNYEQYF. The CDR3 DNA is TGTGCCAGCAGCTTAACTAGCGGGAGATGGTCAAATTACGAGCAGTACTTC.

The chain joins TRBV19 to TRBJ2-2; D is perhaps TRBD1 or TRBD2 (6 bases each). The CDR3 is made up of 15 amino acids. V was trimmed by 9 bases and J by 4 bases, leaving 18 bases between them. Looked up from germline, CDR1 is LNHDA and CDR2 is SQIVND (reference sequence). This CDR3 is CASNGGTGLTGELFF. The CDR3 DNA is TGTGCCAGCAACGGGGGCACGGGCCTCACCGGGGAGCTGTTTTTT. The full variable domain, rest sourced from reference TRBV19 and TRBJ2-2, is DGGITQSPKYLFRKEGQNVTLSCEQNLNHDAMYWYRQDPGQGLRLIYYSQIVNDFQKGDIAEGYSVSREKKESFPLTVTSAQKNPTAFYLCASNGGTGLTGELFFGEGSRLTVL.

This clone has only one observation. The chain combines TRBV27 with TRBJ1-5; D is undetermined. The CDR3 totals 16 residues. Trimming stripped 6 bases from V and 0 bases from J, with 15 bases between. CDR1 is MNHEY and CDR2 is SMNVEV in the germline V gene (reference sequence). CDR3 sequence: CASRSVSRVSNQPQHF. The CDR3 DNA follows: TGTGCCAGCAGGTCCGTGAGCCGGGTTAGCAATCAGCCCCAGCATTTT.

This chain connects TRBV19 to TRBJ1-2; 9 bases are shared with TRBD1. Losses at the gene ends were 5 bases for V and 4 bases for J; bases not matched to a gene: 5. The CDR3 has 14 residues. Per the germline V gene, CDR1 is LNHDA and CDR2 is SQIVND (reference sequence). The chain's CDR3 is CASSGGQGPYGYTF. The CDR3 DNA reads as TGTGCCAGTAGTGGAGGACAGGGGCCCTATGGCTACACCTTC.

A single count supports this clone. The chain is built from TRBV2 and TRBJ2-7, with TRBD2 matching 8 bases. The V gene's germline CDR1 is SNHLY and CDR2 FYNNEI. Trimming cost V 3 bases and J 1 base; bases outside gene matches: 5. CDR3 length: 15 amino acids. The chain's CDR3 is CASSDTVAGSYEQYF. The CDR3 DNA follows: TGTGCCAGCAGTGATACGGTAGCGGGGTCCTACGAGCAGTACTTC. Full variable domain (remainder filled in from reference TRBV2 and TRBJ2-7): EPEVTQTPSHQVTQMGQEVILRCVPISNHLYFYWYRQILGQKVEFLVSFYNNEISEKSEIFDDQFSVERPDGSNFTLKIRSTKLEDSAMYFCASSDTVAGSYEQYFGPGTRLTVT.

V usage is TRBV6-6 and J usage is TRBJ2-7, with 9 bases aligning to TRBD1. The V segment lost 2 bases and the J segment 7 bases; nucleotides outside the gene matches: 9. The CDR3 length is 15 residues. Germline-derived CDR1 and CDR2 are MNHNY and SVGAGI (reference sequence). The CDR3 nucleotides read TGTGCCAGCAGTTACGGAACACAGGGGGCGGGAGAGCAGTACTTC. This encodes CASSYGTQGAGEQYF.